This TCR beta chain stems from a study of identifying expanded T cells in peripheral blood. The germline V and J ends were trimmed by 3 bases and 0 bases, with 7 bases remaining between them. The CDR3 length is 15 residues. CDR1 is SGHRS, CDR2 YFSETQ, per germline. The method was immunoSEQ multiplex PCR; TCRdb's version includes in-frame clones alone and lacks a portion of them. Of approximately 94,000 clones in the sample, 80% to 90% are singletons; the top ten hold less than 7%. Sequencing was done on a sample of blood. The chain has TRBV5-1 and TRBJ2-6, with D perhaps TRBD1 or TRBD2 (5 bases each). The source is a person aged 18 to 75 in good health. The CDR3 protein is CASSSGASGANVLTF. The CDR3 nucleotides read TGCGCCAGCAGCTCCGGGGCCTCTGGGGCCAACGTCCTGACTTTC.